Listed here are 10 T cell receptor beta chains from one sample, sequenced in a study of T cell responses to AZD1222 COVID-19 vaccine. Some clones are missing from TCRdb's copy, which holds only in-frame ones; the method was immunoSEQ multiplex PCR. The data hold roughly 250,000 clones, with about 92% observed a single time. This material consisted of peripheral blood, taken on day 0 of AZD1222 vaccination. Receptors originate from an adult in good health.

The chain is built from TRBV7-3 and TRBJ1-1; D gene unclear. Trimming shortened V by 5 bases and J by 7 bases, and 14 bases separated the two germline ends. Germline V gene data show CDR1 as SGHTA and CDR2 as FQGTGA. The CDR3 totals 13 residues. The CDR3, as DNA: TGTGCCAGCAGCGCGGGGTTTGAGGTTGAAGCTTTCTTT. Translation: CASSAGFEVEAFF. The full variable domain, its missing parts supplied by reference TRBV7-3 and TRBJ1-1, is GAGVSQTPSNKVTEKGKYVELRCDPISGHTALYWYRQSLGQGPEFLIYFQGTGAADDSGLPNDRFFAVRPEGSVSTLKIQRTERGDSAVYLCASSAGFEVEAFFGQGTRLTVV.

The V call is TRBV7-2, the J call TRBJ2-7; 10 bases map to TRBD2. This CDR3 is 16 amino acids long. The germline V gene has CDR1 SGHTA and CDR2 FQGNSA. V was pared by 2 bases and J by 9 bases, with 13 bases of the junction left unmatched. In nucleotides, the CDR3 is TGTGCCAGCAGCTTAATTTTCCTAGCGGGAGTTTTAGGGCAGTACTTC. It yields the protein CASSLIFLAGVLGQYF.

J is TRBJ1-5 and V is TRBV2, with 7 bases matching TRBD1. The germline V gene encodes CDR1 SNHLY and CDR2 FYNNEI. CDR3 size: 13 residues. J lost 3 bases, V lost 9 bases, and 5 bases had no gene match. In DNA, the CDR3 is TGTGCCAGTGACACAGGGGCCAATCAGCCCCAGCATTTT. This gives the protein CASDTGANQPQHF.

The chain has TRBV5-4 and TRBJ2-1; 14 nucleotides agree with TRBD2. CDR3 length equals 14 residues. With V trimmed by 5 bases and J by 8 bases, 3 bases remained unmatched. Per germline, CDR1 SGHNT and CDR2 YYREEE (reference sequence). CDR3 coding DNA: TGTGCCAGCAGGGGGACTAGCGGGAGAGATGAGCAGTTCTTC. Its protein is CASRGTSGRDEQFF.

The rearrangement joins TRBV3-1 (or the pseudogene TRBV3-2) to TRBJ1-6; 10 nucleotides align to TRBD1. Per the germline V gene, CDR1 is LGHDT and CDR2 is YNNKEL (reference sequence). The J segment lost 8 bases and the V segment lost 4 bases, leaving 2 bases of the junction unmatched. This CDR3 has 14 residues. The CDR3 loop is CASSLGQGHSPLHF. For the CDR3, the DNA is TGTGCCAGCAGCCTGGGACAGGGGCATTCACCCCTCCACTTT.

This clone was observed a single time. The V gene is TRBV6-1, the J gene TRBJ1-4; no definite D call. Germline assignment: CDR1 MNHNS and CDR2 SASEGT. V lost 6 bases and J lost 8, with 13 bases in between. The CDR3 length is 13 residues. The CDR3 is CASSRREREKLFF. In nucleotides, the CDR3 is TGTGCCAGCAGCCGCCGGGAACGAGAAAAACTGTTTTTT.

The chain couples TRBV2 to TRBJ1-3; D is possibly TRBD1 (6 bases). Looked up from germline, CDR1 is SNHLY and CDR2 is FYNNEI. V was clipped by 7 bases and J by 11 bases, with 18 bases between them. The CDR3 is 13 amino acids. Written as DNA, the CDR3 is TGTGCCAGCATCAAGGACAGTTCCTACCCCATATATTTT. It yields the protein CASIKDSSYPIYF.

The genes are TRBV7-2 and TRBJ2-5; D not certain. This CDR3 has 11 amino acids. V lost 1 base and J 5 bases, leaving 2 bases between the germline ends. Germline V gene sequence: CDR1 SGHTA, CDR2 FQGNSA. The CDR3 DNA follows: TGTGCCAGCAGCTTAGTGGAGACCCAGTACTTC. This sequence encodes CASSLVETQYF.

V is TRBV7-3 and J is TRBJ2-1, with unresolved D. CDR3 length: 13 residues. Per the germline V gene, CDR1 is SGHTA and CDR2 is FQGTGA. V lost 1 base and J 2 bases, leaving 3 bases between the germline ends. The CDR3 DNA reads as TGTGCCAGCAGCTTAAGGGCCTACAATGAGCAGTTCTTC. Residues: CASSLRAYNEQFF. The variable domain in full, completed from reference TRBV7-3 and TRBJ2-1, reads GAGVSQTPSNKVTEKGKYVELRCDPISGHTALYWYRQSLGQGPEFLIYFQGTGAADDSGLPNDRFFAVRPEGSVSTLKIQRTERGDSAVYLCASSLRAYNEQFFGPGTRLTVL.

The rearrangement joins TRBV28 to TRBJ2-3, with 7 bases identical to TRBD1. V shed 3 bases, J shed 7 bases, and the junction held 7 bases outside the gene matches. This CDR3 comprises 14 residues. CDR1 MDHEN and CDR2 SYDVKM come from the germline V gene. CDR3 bases: TGTGCCAGCAGTTTGCGCCCCAGGGGGAATACGCAGTATTTT. This translates into CASSLRPRGNTQYF.